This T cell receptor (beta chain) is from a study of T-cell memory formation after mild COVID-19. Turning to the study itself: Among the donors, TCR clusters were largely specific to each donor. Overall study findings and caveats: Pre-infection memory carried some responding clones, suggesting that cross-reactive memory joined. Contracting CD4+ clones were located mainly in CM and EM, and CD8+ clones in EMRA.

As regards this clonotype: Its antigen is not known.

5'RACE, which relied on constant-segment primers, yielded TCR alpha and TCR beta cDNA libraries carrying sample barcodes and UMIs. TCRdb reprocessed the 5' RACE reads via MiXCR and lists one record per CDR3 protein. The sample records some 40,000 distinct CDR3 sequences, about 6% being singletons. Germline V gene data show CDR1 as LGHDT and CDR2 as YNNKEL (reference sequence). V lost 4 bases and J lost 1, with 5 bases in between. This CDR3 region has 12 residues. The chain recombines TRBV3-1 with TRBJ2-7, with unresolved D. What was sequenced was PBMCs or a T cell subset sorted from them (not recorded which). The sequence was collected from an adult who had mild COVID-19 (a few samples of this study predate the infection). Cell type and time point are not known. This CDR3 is CASSRTSYEQYF. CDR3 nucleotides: TGTGCCAGCAGCCGCACATCCTACGAGCAGTACTTC.